These T cell receptor beta chains were read from a single sample in a study of cytomegalovirus exposure and HLA in healthy donors. Data came from immunoSEQ multiplex PCR; TCRdb stores just in-frame clones and leaves some out. This table has roughly 250,000 clones, 75% to 90% appearing once. Sample: PBMCs. These TCRs come from a woman aged 25 to 39 in good health and CMV-seropositive. CDR3s leave out the opening cysteine and the closing phenylalanine or tryptophan.

>TRBV28
ASSLRTRPYEQY
>TRBV7-9
ASSGLPTSYNEQF
>TRBV28
ASSFHGLAGAFYEQY
>TRBV27
ASSLYGTVADTQY
>TRBV10-3
AISALPGQGDGYT
>TRBV5-1
ASSWAGTGDEKLF
>TRBV19
ASNQQGAAEAF
>TRBV6-4
ASSEAVTDTQY
>TRBV7-3
ATGGPGGPGEAF
>TRBV5-1
ASSSDRAASGANVLT
>TRBV28
ASSPPEGRGLADTQY
>TRBV9
ASSAGPGGTQEEGYT
>TRBV28
ASSYPIRASGGSYEQY
>TRBV6-5
ASKTGLAGETQY
>TRBV7-2
ASSLGDRNTGELF
>TRBV28
ASSLWPAEGANVLT
>TRBV12-5
ASGLASKESTSATTDTQY
>TRBV7-2
ASSLDSRDISDYT
>TRBV9
ASSVDRGRGGYT
>TRBV10-2
ATNLAGTDTQY
>TRBV5-6
ASSLSGFDTEAF
>TRBV27
ASSLRDFSYNEQF
>TRBV10-1
ASAGQSNEKLF
>TRBV11-2
ASSLEPLSSYNEQF
>TRBV7-3
ASSLKGQNNEQF
>TRBV25-1
ASGRAGAEGYT